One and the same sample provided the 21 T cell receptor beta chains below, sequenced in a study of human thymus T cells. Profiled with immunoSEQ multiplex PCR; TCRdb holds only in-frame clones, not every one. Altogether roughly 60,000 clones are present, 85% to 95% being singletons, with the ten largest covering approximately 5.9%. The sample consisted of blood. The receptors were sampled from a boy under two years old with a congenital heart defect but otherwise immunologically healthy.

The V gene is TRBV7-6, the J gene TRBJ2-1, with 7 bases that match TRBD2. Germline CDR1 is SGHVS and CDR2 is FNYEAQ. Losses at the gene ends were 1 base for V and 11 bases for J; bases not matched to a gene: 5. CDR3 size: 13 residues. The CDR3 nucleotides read TGTGCCAGCAGCTTAGACGGGACTACGAAGCAGTTCTTC. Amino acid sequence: CASSLDGTTKQFF.

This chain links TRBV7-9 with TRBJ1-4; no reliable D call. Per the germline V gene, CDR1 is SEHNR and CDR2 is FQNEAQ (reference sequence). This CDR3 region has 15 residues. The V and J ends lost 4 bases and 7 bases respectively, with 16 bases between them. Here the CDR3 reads CASSSFVTRGEKLFF. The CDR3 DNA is TGTGCCAGCAGCTCTTTCGTGACCCGGGGTGAAAAACTGTTTTTT.

CDR3 nucleotide sequence: TGTGCCATCAGTGGAATCCTAGCGGGGATTAGCACAGATACGCAGTATTTT. It yields the protein CAISGILAGISTDTQYF. The rearrangement joins TRBV10-3 to TRBJ2-3; TRBD2 matches at 9 bases. V lost 4 bases, J lost 0 bases, and 8 bases stayed unmatched. CDR3 size: 17 residues. Germline-derived CDR1 and CDR2 are ENHRY and SYGVKD.

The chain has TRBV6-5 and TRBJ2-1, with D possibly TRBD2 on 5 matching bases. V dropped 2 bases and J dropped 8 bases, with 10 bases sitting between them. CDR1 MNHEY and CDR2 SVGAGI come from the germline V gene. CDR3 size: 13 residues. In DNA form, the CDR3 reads TGTGCCAGCAGTTACCGGCCGAGGGATGAGCAGTTCTTC. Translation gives CASSYRPRDEQFF.

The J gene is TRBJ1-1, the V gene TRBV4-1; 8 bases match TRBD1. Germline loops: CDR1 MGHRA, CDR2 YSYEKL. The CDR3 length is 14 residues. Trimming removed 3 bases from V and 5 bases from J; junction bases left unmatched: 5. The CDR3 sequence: CASSQDRDRTEAFF. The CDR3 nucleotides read TGCGCCAGCAGCCAGGACAGGGATCGGACTGAAGCTTTCTTT.

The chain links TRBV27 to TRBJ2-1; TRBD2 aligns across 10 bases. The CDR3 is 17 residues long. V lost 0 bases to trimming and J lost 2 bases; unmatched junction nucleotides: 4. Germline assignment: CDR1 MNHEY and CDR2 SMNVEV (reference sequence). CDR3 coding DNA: TGTGCCAGCAGTTTATCTTTAGCGGGAGGAACCTACAATGAGCAGTTCTTC. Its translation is CASSLSLAGGTYNEQFF.

CDR3 coding DNA: TGCAGCGTTGCGTGGCAAATAAACAATGAGCAGTTCTTC. It specifies CSVAWQINNEQFF. The rearrangement joins TRBV29-1 to TRBJ2-1; D not resolved. There are 13 residues in the CDR3. Looked up from germline, CDR1 is SQVTM and CDR2 is ANQGSEA. V lost 4 bases and J lost 5, with 12 bases in between.

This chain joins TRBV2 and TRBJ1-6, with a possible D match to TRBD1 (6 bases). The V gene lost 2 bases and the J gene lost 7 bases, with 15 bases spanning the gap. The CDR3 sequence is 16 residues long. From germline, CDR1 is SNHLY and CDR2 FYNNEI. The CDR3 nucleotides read TGTGCCAGCAGTGAATTCGCCGGGACAACGAATTCACCCCTCCACTTT. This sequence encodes CASSEFAGTTNSPLHF.

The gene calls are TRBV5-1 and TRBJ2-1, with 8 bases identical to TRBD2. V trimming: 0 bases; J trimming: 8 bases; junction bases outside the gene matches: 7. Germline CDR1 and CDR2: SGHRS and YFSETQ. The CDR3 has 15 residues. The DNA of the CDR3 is TGCGCCAGCAGCTTGGCCAGAACTAGCGGCTATGAGCAGTTCTTC. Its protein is CASSLARTSGYEQFF. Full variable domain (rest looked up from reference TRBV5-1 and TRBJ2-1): KAGVTQTPRYLIKTRGQQVTLSCSPISGHRSVSWYQQTPGQGLQFLFEYFSETQRNKGNFPGRFSGRQFSNSRSEMNVSTLELGDSALYLCASSLARTSGYEQFFGPGTRLTVL.

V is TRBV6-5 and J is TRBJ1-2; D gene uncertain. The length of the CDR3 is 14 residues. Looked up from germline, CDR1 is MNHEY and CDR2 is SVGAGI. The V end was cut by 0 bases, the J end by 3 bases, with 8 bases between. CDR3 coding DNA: TGTGCCAGCAGTTACTCATGGGGTTACTATGGCTACACCTTC. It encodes CASSYSWGYYGYTF.

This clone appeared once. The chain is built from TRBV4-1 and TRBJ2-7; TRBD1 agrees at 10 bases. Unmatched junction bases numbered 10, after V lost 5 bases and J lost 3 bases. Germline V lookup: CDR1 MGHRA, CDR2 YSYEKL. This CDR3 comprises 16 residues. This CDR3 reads CASSVRRDRGFYEQYF. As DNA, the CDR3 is TGCGCCAGCAGCGTACGCCGGGACAGGGGTTTCTACGAGCAGTACTTC.

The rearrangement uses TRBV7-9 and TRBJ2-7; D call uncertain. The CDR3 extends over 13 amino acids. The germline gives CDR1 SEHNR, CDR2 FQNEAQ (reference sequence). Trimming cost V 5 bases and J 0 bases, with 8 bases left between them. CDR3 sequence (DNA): TGTGCCAGCAGCGCTACAACCTCCTACGAGCAGTACTTC. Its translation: CASSATTSYEQYF. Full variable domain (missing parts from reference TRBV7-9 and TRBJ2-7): DTGVSQNPRHKITKRGQNVTFRCDPISEHNRLYWYRQTLGQGPEFLTYFQNEAQLEKSRLLSDRFSAERPKGSFSTLEIQRTEQGDSAMYLCASSATTSYEQYFGPGTRLTVT.

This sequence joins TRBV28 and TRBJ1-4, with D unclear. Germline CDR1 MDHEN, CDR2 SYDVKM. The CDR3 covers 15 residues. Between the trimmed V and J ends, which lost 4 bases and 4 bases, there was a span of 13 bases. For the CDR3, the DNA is TGTGCCAGCAGTTCCCCGTCGGCGGTTAATGAAAAACTGTTTTTT. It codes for CASSSPSAVNEKLFF.

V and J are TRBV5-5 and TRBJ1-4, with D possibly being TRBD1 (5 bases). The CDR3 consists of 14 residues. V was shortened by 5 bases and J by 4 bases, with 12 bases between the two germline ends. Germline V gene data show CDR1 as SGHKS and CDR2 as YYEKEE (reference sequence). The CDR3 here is CASRERDYNEKLFF. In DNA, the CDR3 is TGTGCCAGCAGGGAAAGGGACTATAATGAAAAACTGTTTTTT.

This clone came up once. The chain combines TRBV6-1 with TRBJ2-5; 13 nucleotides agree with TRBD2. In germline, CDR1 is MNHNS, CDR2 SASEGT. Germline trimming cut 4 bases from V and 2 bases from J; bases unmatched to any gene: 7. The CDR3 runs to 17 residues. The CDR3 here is CASSASRTSGGQETQYF. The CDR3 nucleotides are TGTGCCAGCAGTGCCTCCCGGACTAGCGGGGGACAAGAGACCCAGTACTTC.

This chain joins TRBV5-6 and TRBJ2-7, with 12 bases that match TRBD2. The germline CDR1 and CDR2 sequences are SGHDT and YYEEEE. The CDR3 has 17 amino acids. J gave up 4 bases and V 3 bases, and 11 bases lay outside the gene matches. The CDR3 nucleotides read TGTGCCAGCAGCTCGTGGGGACTAGCGGGTCTTCGGTACGAGCAGTACTTC. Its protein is CASSSWGLAGLRYEQYF.

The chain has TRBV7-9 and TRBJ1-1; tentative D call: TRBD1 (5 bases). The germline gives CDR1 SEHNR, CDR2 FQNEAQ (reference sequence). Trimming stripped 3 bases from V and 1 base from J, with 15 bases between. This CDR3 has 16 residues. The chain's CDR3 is CASSFRRGGENTEAFF. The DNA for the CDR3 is TGTGCCAGCAGCTTTCGCCGAGGAGGGGAGAACACTGAAGCTTTCTTT.

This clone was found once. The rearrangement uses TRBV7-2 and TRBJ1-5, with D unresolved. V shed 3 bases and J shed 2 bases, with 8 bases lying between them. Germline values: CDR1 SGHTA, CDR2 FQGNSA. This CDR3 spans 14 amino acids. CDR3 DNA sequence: TGTGCCAGCAGCTTCTCAGCTGGCAATCAGCCCCAGCATTTT. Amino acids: CASSFSAGNQPQHF.

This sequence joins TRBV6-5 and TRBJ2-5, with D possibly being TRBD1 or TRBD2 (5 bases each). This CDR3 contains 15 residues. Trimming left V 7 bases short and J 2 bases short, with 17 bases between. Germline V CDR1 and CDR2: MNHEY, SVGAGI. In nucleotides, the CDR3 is TGTGCCAGCACTCACACCGGGACGCCACAAGAGACCCAGTACTTC. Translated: CASTHTGTPQETQYF.

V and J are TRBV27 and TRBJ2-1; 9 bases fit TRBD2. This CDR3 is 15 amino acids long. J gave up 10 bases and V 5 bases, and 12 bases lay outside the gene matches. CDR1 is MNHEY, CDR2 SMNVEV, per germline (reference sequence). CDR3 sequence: CASSRTLAGSREQFF. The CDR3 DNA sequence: TGTGCCAGCAGTCGAACTCTAGCGGGGTCTAGGGAGCAGTTCTTC.

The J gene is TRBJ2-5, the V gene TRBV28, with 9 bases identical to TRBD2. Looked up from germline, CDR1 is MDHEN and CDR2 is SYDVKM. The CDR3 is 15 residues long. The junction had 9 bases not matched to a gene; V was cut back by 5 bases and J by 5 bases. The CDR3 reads CASSPRVAGAETQYF. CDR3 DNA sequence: TGTGCCAGCAGTCCTAGGGTAGCGGGAGCGGAGACCCAGTACTTC.